Listed below are T cell receptor beta chains from one sample, sequenced in a study of blood T cell repertoires in COVID-19. The assay was immunoSEQ multiplex PCR, and TCRdb's table has in-frame clones only and misses some. The sample holds approximately 530,000 clones, roughly nine tenths seen once. Sequenced input: peripheral blood. The receptor source for this set is a woman aged 50 to 60 with COVID-19, enrolled during active disease. The CDR3 runs from the conserved cysteine through the conserved F or W. A D gene is named only where the DNA matches it firmly. Clone sizes are given selectively: once, few, many, or a class where the clone is expanded.

clone size	D gene	V gene	J gene	CDR3 DNA	CDR3 protein
NA	TRBD1	TRBV3-1/TRBV3-2	TRBJ1-1	TGTGCCAGCAGCCCGAATAGACAGGGGGCGGCTGAAGCTTTCTTT	CASSPNRQGAAEAFF
NA	TRBD2	TRBV4-1	TRBJ2-3	TGCGCCAGCAGCCGCGGGGGGGGCCCAGATACGCAGTATTTT	CASSRGGGPDTQYF
once	NA	TRBV2	TRBJ1-2	TGTGCCAGCAGGGGTACAGGGATTTACTATGGCTACACCTTC	CASRGTGIYYGYTF
NA	NA	TRBV10-3	TRBJ1-6	TGTGCCATCAGTGCCCAGGGATACAATTCACCCCTCCACTTT	CAISAQGYNSPLHF
NA	NA	TRBV6-5	TRBJ1-1	TGTGCCAGCAACCCCGGGTTGAACACTGAAGCTTTCTTT	CASNPGLNTEAFF
NA	NA	TRBV29-1	TRBJ2-1	TGCAGCGTTGGGGTGACTTCCAACAATGAGCAGTTCTTC	CSVGVTSNNEQFF
NA	NA	TRBV7-9	TRBJ1-2	TGTGCCAGCAGCTCCAGCGGTGGCTACACCTTC	CASSSSGGYTF
NA	NA	TRBV27	TRBJ2-5	TGTGCCAGCAGTTTCGTTTCTAGGCGTGGGGAGACCCAGTACTTC	CASSFVSRRGETQYF
NA	NA	TRBV7-8	TRBJ1-6	TGTGCCAGCAGCTCTGACACGAATTCACCCCTCCACTTT	CASSSDTNSPLHF
NA	TRBD1	TRBV5-1	TRBJ1-2	TGCGCCAGCAGCGCTAGGGGGACAGACTATGGCTACACCTTC	CASSARGTDYGYTF
NA	TRBD2	TRBV9	TRBJ2-3	TGTGCCAGCGGAGAGACTAGCGGGGGGGCGGGTACGCAGTATTTT	CASGETSGGAGTQYF
NA	TRBD1	TRBV30	TRBJ1-2	TGTGCCTGGAAATACAGGGGGCTTGGTGGCTACACCTTC	CAWKYRGLGGYTF
NA	NA	TRBV6-5	TRBJ1-2	TGTGCCAGCAGGGGGCTTCCCGGCGATGGCTACACCTTC	CASRGLPGDGYTF
NA	NA	TRBV7-8	TRBJ1-2	TGTGCCAGCAGCTTAGGATCCCCGGGACTGGGCTATGGCTACACCTTC	CASSLGSPGLGYGYTF
NA	NA	TRBV28	TRBJ1-2	TGTGCCAGCTGTCTCCCCTCGATCATTCAGGGTGGCTACACCTTC	CASCLPSIIQGGYTF
NA	TRBD1	TRBV9	TRBJ2-5	TGTGCCAGCAGCGGGTTCGGGTTGGGGCAGGGGGCTGGAGAGACCCAGTACTTC	CASSGFGLGQGAGETQYF
NA	NA	TRBV5-1	TRBJ1-2	TGCGCCAGCAGCTTGGTAGGGGCCGATGGCTACACCTTC	CASSLVGADGYTF
NA	NA	TRBV10-2	TRBJ2-1	TGCGCCAGCAGCCCCTCGGACCTCGGGGGGCCAAAGTTCTTC	CASSPSDLGGPKFF